The 27 T cell receptor beta chains below come from one sample, sequenced in a study of shared clonotypes between healthy human individuals. Some clones are missing from TCRdb's copy, which holds only in-frame ones; the method was immunoSEQ multiplex PCR. This sample carries 2 million to 2.5 million clones, roughly 92% of them seen once, and the ten largest clones take 0.3% to 0.4%. Sequencing was performed on naive CD4+ T cells from PBMCs. The subset denotes: CD45RA+ positively selected. The origin of the receptors is a man aged 18 to 35 in good health. Some clones in this sample may be carry-over from other donors' samples.

The chain has TRBV13 and TRBJ1-2; TRBD1 might be the D (6 bases). Germline loops: CDR1 PRHDT, CDR2 FYEKMQ (reference sequence). V shed 6 bases and J shed 2 bases, with 19 bases lying between them. The CDR3 sequence is 16 residues long. CDR3 loop: CASRKWSRGPNYGYTF. The DNA of the CDR3 is TGTGCCAGCAGGAAATGGTCTCGGGGGCCGAACTATGGCTACACCTTC.

The rearrangement links TRBV30 to TRBJ1-5, with 8 bases aligning to TRBD1. Germline V gene lookup returns CDR1 GTSNPN and CDR2 SVGIG (reference sequence). Trimming removed 3 bases from V and 6 bases from J; junction bases left unmatched: 4. The CDR3 runs to 13 residues. The CDR3 reads CAWSRTGGQPQHF. In nucleotides, the CDR3 is TGTGCCTGGAGCCGAACAGGGGGTCAGCCCCAGCATTTT.

The chain links TRBV4-1 to TRBJ2-7; the D is unclear. The CDR3 is 14 residues long. V was cut by 0 bases and J by 9 bases, with 15 bases left in between. Germline lookup yields CDR1 MGHRA and CDR2 YSYEKL. CDR3 in amino acids: CASSQDTPGFPQYF. The CDR3 nucleotides read TGCGCCAGCAGCCAAGATACCCCCGGGTTTCCGCAGTACTTC.

The rearrangement uses TRBV29-1 and TRBJ2-1; D is uncertain. The V gene's germline CDR1 is SQVTM and CDR2 ANQGSEA. V was shortened by 1 base and J by 9 bases, with 10 bases between the two germline ends. The CDR3 extends over 12 amino acids. The CDR3 coding sequence is TGCAGCGTTGAAGCCCGGACCCGTGAGCAGTTCTTC. Amino acid sequence: CSVEARTREQFF.

The chain carries TRBV27 and TRBJ2-7, with 8 nucleotides matching TRBD1. After removal of 7 bases from V and 5 bases from J, the junction contained 16 bases not matched to a gene. CDR3 size: 16 residues. Per the germline V gene, CDR1 is MNHEY and CDR2 is SMNVEV (reference sequence). CDR3 protein: CASNPFGIRTGHEQYF. The DNA for the CDR3 is TGTGCCAGCAACCCCTTCGGGATCCGGACAGGGCACGAGCAGTACTTC.

The CDR3 loop is CASSLLAGGEETQYF. The CDR3 region has the DNA TGCGCCAGCAGCCTGCTAGCGGGAGGTGAAGAGACCCAGTACTTC. The V and J genes are TRBV5-1 and TRBJ2-5; 11 nucleotides align to TRBD2. The CDR3 sequence is 15 residues long. Germline-derived CDR1 and CDR2 are SGHRS and YFSETQ. V lost 4 bases and J lost 3; bases outside the gene matches: 5.

CDR3 in DNA: TGTGCCAGCAGCTCGACATACTCGGCGCCCAATGAGCAGTTCTTC. This encodes CASSSTYSAPNEQFF. The chain uses TRBV5-8 and TRBJ2-1; D gene ambiguous. CDR3 size: 15 residues. Germline CDR1 and CDR2: SGHTS and YDEGEE. V was pared by 3 bases and J by 6 bases, with 16 bases between.

The chain joins TRBV5-1 to TRBJ2-3; 7 bases are shared with TRBD2. The germline V gene encodes CDR1 SGHRS and CDR2 YFSETQ. The V segment lost 0 bases and the J segment 2 bases; nucleotides outside the gene matches: 3. CDR3 size: 15 residues. The DNA for the CDR3 is TGCGCCAGCAGCTTGGCCGGGACTACCACAGATACGCAGTATTTT. Translating gives CASSLAGTTTDTQYF. Using reference TRBV5-1 and TRBJ2-3 for the parts outside the CDR3, the full variable domain is KAGVTQTPRYLIKTRGQQVTLSCSPISGHRSVSWYQQTPGQGLQFLFEYFSETQRNKGNFPGRFSGRQFSNSRSEMNVSTLELGDSALYLCASSLAGTTTDTQYFGPGTRLTVL.

V usage is TRBV28 and J usage is TRBJ1-4; D might be TRBD1 (5 bases). Germline CDR1 reads MDHEN; CDR2 reads SYDVKM. Trimming took 7 bases from V and 8 from J, leaving 17 bases between them. The CDR3 sequence is 14 residues long. For the CDR3, the DNA is TGTGCCAGCAAGCTTATGAGGGGCCGCGAAAAACTGTTTTTT. Its protein is CASKLMRGREKLFF.

This rearrangement joins TRBV10-3 to TRBJ2-7; D not resolved. Between the trimmed V and J ends, which lost 8 bases and 7 bases, there was a span of 15 bases. The CDR3 loop spans 12 amino acids. Per the germline V gene, CDR1 is ENHRY and CDR2 is SYGVKD. The CDR3 here is CAISPWGEEQYF. The CDR3 coding sequence is TGTGCCATCTCCCCGTGGGGTGAGGAGCAGTACTTC.

The chain couples TRBV21-1 to TRBJ2-1. TRBV21-1 is noted as a pseudogene. The CDR3 runs 9 residues. DNA for the CDR3: TGTGCCAGCACCCATCGGCAGTTCTTC. This gives the protein CASTHRQFF.

This rearrangement joins TRBV5-5 to TRBJ2-3; 14 bases are a match to TRBD2. Germline assignment: CDR1 SGHKS and CDR2 YYEKEE (reference sequence). The CDR3 extends over 16 amino acids. The J segment lost 4 bases and the V segment lost 4 bases, leaving 5 bases of the junction unmatched. This chain's CDR3 is CASSRGTSGSSDTQYF. CDR3 nucleotide sequence: TGTGCCAGCAGCAGGGGGACTAGCGGGAGTTCAGATACGCAGTATTTT.

The chain couples TRBV15 to TRBJ2-3; D perhaps matches TRBD1 (5 bases). The CDR3 runs 15 residues. The germline CDR1 and CDR2 sequences are LNHNV and YYDKDF (reference sequence). V was clipped by 4 bases and J by 2 bases, with 13 bases between them. CDR3 in DNA: TGTGCCACCAGCATTCCGCAGGGAAACACAGATACGCAGTATTTT. Translation: CATSIPQGNTDTQYF.

This chain links TRBV28 with TRBJ1-3; possible D gene TRBD1, 5 bases. Germline V gives CDR1 MDHEN, CDR2 SYDVKM. The V gene lost 3 bases and the J gene lost 4 bases, with 13 bases spanning the gap. The CDR3 loop spans 15 amino acids. The CDR3 spells CASSFRGNGGNTIYF. In DNA form, the CDR3 reads TGTGCCAGCAGTTTTCGGGGGAATGGGGGAAACACCATATATTTT.

This chain connects TRBV18 to TRBJ1-4; possibly TRBD1 for D (6 bases). Per the germline V gene, CDR1 is KGHSH and CDR2 is LQKENI. CDR3 size: 15 residues. V was shortened by 0 bases and J by 7 bases, with 12 bases between the two germline ends. This CDR3 reads CASSPPGARGEKLFF. CDR3 bases: TGTGCCAGCTCACCACCGGGGGCTCGGGGTGAAAAACTGTTTTTT.

This chain uses TRBV5-1 with TRBJ2-1, with 8 bases matching TRBD2. CDR3 length: 13 amino acids. Unmatched junction bases numbered 3, after V lost 1 base and J lost 9 bases. From germline, CDR1 is SGHRS and CDR2 YFSETQ. The CDR3 reads CASSLTSGPEQFF. In nucleotides, the CDR3 is TGCGCCAGCAGCTTGACTAGCGGACCTGAGCAGTTCTTC.

V and J are TRBV14 and TRBJ1-2; 7 positions agree with TRBD1. Per the germline V gene, CDR1 is SGHDN and CDR2 is FVKESK. V lost 4 bases, J lost 3 bases, and 11 bases stayed unmatched. This CDR3 region has 16 residues. The CDR3, as DNA: TGTGCCAGCAGCCGCCCCGGGACAGCCCGGGACTATGGCTACACCTTC. Protein: CASSRPGTARDYGYTF. Full variable domain (missing parts from reference TRBV14 and TRBJ1-2): EAGVTQFPSHSVIEKGQTVTLRCDPISGHDNLYWYRRVMGKEIKFLLHFVKESKQDESGMPNNRFLAERTGGTYSTLKVQPAELEDSGVYFCASSRPGTARDYGYTFGSGTRLTVV.

This clone appeared once. The chain is built from TRBV6-5 and TRBJ2-2; D gene uncertain. This CDR3 is built from 12 residues. Germline loops: CDR1 MNHEY, CDR2 SVGAGI. Trimming removed 7 bases at V and 9 bases at J, with 12 bases between. The CDR3 loop is CASISTARELFF. The CDR3 nucleotides are TGTGCCAGCATAAGCACTGCCCGGGAGCTGTTTTTT.

For this clone: The same CDR3 also results from other DNA sequences found in this sample. This chain links TRBV5-4 with TRBJ1-2, with 8 positions matching TRBD1. Trimming at V came to 0 bases and at J to 4 bases, leaving 2 bases not matched to a gene. The CDR3 consists of 14 residues. Germline assignment: CDR1 SGHNT and CDR2 YYREEE (reference sequence). This CDR3 is CASSLGGTGYGYTF. The CDR3 DNA follows: TGTGCCAGCAGCTTGGGGGGGACAGGCTATGGCTACACCTTC.

The chain combines TRBV7-8 with TRBJ2-3; D possibly matches TRBD1 or TRBD2 (5 bases each). Germline V gene lookup returns CDR1 SGHVS and CDR2 FQNEAQ. The length of the CDR3 is 14 residues. V shed 1 base and J shed 2 bases, with 7 bases lying between them. This chain's CDR3 is CASSLVGPTDTQYF. CDR3 DNA sequence: TGTGCCAGCAGCTTAGTGGGACCCACAGATACGCAGTATTTT.

The chain recombines TRBV29-1 with TRBJ2-5, with D perhaps given as TRBD1 or TRBD2 (5 bases each). This CDR3 is built from 14 residues. Germline V CDR1 and CDR2: SQVTM, ANQGSEA. Trimming took 4 bases from V and 5 from J, leaving 17 bases between them. As DNA, the CDR3 is TGCAGCGTTGTAAGGGGATCAACGGGGGAGACCCAGTACTTC. Encoded protein: CSVVRGSTGETQYF.

V usage is TRBV30 and J usage is TRBJ2-6; the D is unclear. The germline gives CDR1 GTSNPN, CDR2 SVGIG (reference sequence). The CDR3 covers 12 residues. Between the trimmed V and J ends, which lost 4 bases and 17 bases, there was a span of 18 bases. The CDR3 here is CAWIMALSRMTF. CDR3 DNA: TGTGCCTGGATAATGGCGCTGAGCCGCATGACTTTC.

The chain has TRBV6-1 and TRBJ2-7; D is perhaps TRBD1 (6 bases). Germline V gene lookup returns CDR1 MNHNS and CDR2 SASEGT. The CDR3 totals 14 residues. The V end was cut by 6 bases, the J end by 9 bases, with 21 bases between. The CDR3: CASSLQGSWVGQYF. The CDR3 DNA reads TGTGCCAGCAGCCTACAGGGATCTTGGGTGGGGCAGTACTTC.

The chain carries TRBV2 and TRBJ2-1, with D unclear. The CDR3 length is 11 residues. V was shortened by 8 bases and J by 7 bases, with 9 bases between the two germline ends. CDR1 is SNHLY and CDR2 is FYNNEI in the germline V gene. As DNA, the CDR3 is TGTGCCAGCGGGCGGAAGAATGAGCAGTTCTTC. It translates to CASGRKNEQFF.

This chain links TRBV19 with TRBJ1-3; no clear D gene. Trimming removed 7 bases from V and 3 bases from J, with 7 bases in between. The germline CDR1 and CDR2 sequences are LNHDA and SQIVND (reference sequence). CDR3 length equals 12 residues. CDR3 protein: CASTLSGNTIYF. Written as DNA, the CDR3 is TGTGCCAGTACCCTCAGTGGAAACACCATATATTTT.

The CDR3: CASSLAGTSYEQYF. CDR3 DNA: TGTGCCAGCAGCTTGGCAGGGACCTCCTACGAGCAGTACTTC. The gene calls are TRBV5-6 and TRBJ2-7; TRBD1 or TRBD2 may be the D gene (5 bases each). V was cut by 0 bases and J by 0 bases, with 7 bases left in between. Germline lookup yields CDR1 SGHDT and CDR2 YYEEEE. The CDR3 length is 14 residues.

V gene TRBV28 combines with J gene TRBJ2-7; 7 nucleotides line up with TRBD1. The V gene's germline CDR1 is MDHEN and CDR2 SYDVKM. With V trimmed by 8 bases and J by 6 bases, 7 bases remained unmatched. The CDR3 spans 12 residues. This CDR3 is CASSGTDREQYF. The CDR3 nucleotides read TGTGCCAGCTCCGGGACAGACCGCGAGCAGTACTTC.